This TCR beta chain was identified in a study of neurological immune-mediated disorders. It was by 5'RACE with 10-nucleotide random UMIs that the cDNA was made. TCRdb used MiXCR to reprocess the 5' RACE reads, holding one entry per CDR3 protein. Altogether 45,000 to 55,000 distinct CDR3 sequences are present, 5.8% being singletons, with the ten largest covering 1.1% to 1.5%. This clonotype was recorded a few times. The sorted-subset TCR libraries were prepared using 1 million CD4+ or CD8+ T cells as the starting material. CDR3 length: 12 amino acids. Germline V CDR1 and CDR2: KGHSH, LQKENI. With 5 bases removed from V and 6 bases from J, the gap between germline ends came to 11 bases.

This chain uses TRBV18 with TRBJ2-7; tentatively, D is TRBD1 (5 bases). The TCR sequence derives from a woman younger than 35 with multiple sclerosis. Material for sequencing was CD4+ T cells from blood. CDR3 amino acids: CASSRDSSEQYF. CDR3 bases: TGTGCCAGCTCAAGAGACAGTAGCGAGCAGTACTTC.